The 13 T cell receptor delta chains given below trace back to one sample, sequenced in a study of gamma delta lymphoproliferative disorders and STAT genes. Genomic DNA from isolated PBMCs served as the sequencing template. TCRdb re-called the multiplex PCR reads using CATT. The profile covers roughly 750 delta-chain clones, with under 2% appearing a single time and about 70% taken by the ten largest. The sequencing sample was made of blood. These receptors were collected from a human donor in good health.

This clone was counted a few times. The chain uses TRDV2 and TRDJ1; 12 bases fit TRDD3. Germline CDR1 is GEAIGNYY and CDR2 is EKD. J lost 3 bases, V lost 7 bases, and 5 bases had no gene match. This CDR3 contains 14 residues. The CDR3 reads CACSLGDTSDKLIF. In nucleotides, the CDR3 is TGTGCCTGCTCACTGGGGGATACTTCCGATAAACTCATCTTT.

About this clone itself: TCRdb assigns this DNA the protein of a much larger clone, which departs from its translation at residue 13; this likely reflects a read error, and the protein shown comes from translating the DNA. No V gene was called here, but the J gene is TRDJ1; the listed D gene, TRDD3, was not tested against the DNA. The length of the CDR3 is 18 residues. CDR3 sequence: CASALGKLGDMNIDKLIF. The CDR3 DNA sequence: TGTGCCTCAGCCTTAGGTAAACTGGGGGATATGAATATCGATAAACTCATCTTT.

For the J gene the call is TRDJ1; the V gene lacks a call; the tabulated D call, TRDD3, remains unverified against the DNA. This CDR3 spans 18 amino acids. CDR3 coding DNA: TGTGCCTGTGACACCGTACTGGGGGTCCCCTCCTACACCGATAAACTCATCTTT. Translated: CACDTVLGVPSYTDKLIF.

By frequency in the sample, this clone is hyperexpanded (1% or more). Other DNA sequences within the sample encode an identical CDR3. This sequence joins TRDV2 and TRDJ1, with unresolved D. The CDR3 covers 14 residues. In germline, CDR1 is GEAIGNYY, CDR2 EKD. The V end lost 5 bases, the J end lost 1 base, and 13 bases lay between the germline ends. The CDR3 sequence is CACVEVSTTDKLIF. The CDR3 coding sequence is TGTGCCTGTGTGGAGGTTTCGACCACCGATAAACTCATCTTT.

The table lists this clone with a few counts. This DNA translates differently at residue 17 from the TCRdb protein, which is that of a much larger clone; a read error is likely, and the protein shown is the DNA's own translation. The CDR3 is CACDTLSTGGYLGDKLTF. For the CDR3, the DNA is TGTGCCTGTGACACTCTCAGTACTGGGGGATACTTGGGCGATAAACTCACCTTT. V and J are TRDV2 and TRDJ1, with 12 bases lining up with TRDD3. Germline CDR1 reads GEAIGNYY; CDR2 reads EKD. CDR3 length: 18 residues.

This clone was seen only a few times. The CDR3 nucleotides are TGTGCCTCCGAGTACTGGGGGATACGCTACACCGATAAACTCATCTTT. Translation gives CASEYWGIRYTDKLIF. The J segment is TRDJ1; no V gene was assigned; the D call of TRDD3 is as the table states it, not checked on the DNA. The CDR3 covers 16 residues.

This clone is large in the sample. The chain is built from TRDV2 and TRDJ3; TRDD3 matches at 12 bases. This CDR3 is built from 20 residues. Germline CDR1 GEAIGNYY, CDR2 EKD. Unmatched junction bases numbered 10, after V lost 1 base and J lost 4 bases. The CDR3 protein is CACDTGGLGDTKWDTRQMFF. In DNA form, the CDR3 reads TGTGCCTGTGACACGGGCGGGCTGGGGGATACGAAATGGGACACCCGACAGATGTTTTTC.

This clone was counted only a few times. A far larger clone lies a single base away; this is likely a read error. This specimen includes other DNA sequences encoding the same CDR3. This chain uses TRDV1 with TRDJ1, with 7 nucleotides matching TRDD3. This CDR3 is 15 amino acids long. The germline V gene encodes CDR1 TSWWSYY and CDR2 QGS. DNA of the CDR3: TGTGCTCTTGGGGAACCCGTGGGGGACACTGATAAACTCATCTTT. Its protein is CALGEPVGDTDKLIF.

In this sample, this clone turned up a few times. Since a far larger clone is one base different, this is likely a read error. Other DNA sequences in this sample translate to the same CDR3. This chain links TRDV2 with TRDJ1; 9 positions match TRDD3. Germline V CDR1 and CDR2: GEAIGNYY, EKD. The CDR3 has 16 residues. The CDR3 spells CACDIVGDSGIDKLIF. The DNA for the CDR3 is TGTGCCTGCGACATCGTGGGGGATAGCGGTATTGATAAACTCATCTTT.

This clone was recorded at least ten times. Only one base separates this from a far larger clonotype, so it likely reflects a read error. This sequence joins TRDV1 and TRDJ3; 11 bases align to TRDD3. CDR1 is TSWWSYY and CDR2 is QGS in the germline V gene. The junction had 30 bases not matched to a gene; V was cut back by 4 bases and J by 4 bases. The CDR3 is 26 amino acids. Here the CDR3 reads CALGGQPSYQDLLWGILDWDTRQMFF. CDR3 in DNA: TGTGCTCTTGGGGGCCAGCCTTCCTACCAAGACCTCCTCTGGGGGATACTAGATTGGGACACCCGACAGATGTTTTTC.

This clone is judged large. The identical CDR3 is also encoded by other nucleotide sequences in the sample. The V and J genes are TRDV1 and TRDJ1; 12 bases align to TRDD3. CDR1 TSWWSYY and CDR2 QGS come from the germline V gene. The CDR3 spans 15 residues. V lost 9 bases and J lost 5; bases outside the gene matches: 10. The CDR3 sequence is CALLTGGYKSDKLIF. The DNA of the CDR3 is TGTGCTCTCCTGACTGGGGGATACAAATCAGATAAACTCATCTTT.

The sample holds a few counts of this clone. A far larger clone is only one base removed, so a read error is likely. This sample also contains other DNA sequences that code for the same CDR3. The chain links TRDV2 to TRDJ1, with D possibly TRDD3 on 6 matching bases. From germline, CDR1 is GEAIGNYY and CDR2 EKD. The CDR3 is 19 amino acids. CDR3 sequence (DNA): TGTGCTTGTGACACCGTGACACCCCGGGGGAACAGATACACCGATAAACTCATCTTT. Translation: CACDTVTPRGNRYTDKLIF.

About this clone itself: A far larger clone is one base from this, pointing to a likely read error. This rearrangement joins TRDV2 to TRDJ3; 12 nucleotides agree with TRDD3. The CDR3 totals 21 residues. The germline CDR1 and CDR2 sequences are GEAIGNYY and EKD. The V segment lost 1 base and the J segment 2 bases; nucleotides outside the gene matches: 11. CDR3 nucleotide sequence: TGTGCCTGTGACACGACCATACTGGGGGATACAAGACCCTGGGACACCCGACAGATGTTTTTC. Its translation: CACDTTILGDTRPWDTRQMFF.